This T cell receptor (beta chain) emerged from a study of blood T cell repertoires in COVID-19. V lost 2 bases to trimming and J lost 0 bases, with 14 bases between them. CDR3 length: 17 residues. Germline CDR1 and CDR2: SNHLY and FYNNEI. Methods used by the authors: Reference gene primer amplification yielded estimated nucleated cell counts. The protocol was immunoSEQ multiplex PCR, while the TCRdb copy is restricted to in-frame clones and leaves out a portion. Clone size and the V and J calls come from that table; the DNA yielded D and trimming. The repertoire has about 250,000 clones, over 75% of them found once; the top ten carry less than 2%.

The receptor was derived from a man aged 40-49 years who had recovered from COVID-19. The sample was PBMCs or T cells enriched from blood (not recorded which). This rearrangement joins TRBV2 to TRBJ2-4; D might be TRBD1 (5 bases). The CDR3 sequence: CASSENWGFPAKNIQYF. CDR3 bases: TGTGCCAGCAGTGAAAACTGGGGCTTTCCAGCCAAAAACATTCAGTACTTC. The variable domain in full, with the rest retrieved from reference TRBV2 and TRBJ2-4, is EPEVTQTPSHQVTQMGQEVILRCVPISNHLYFYWYRQILGQKVEFLVSFYNNEISEKSEIFDDQFSVERPDGSNFTLKIRSTKLEDSAMYFCASSENWGFPAKNIQYFGAGTRLSVL.